This entry describes one TCR beta chain. Its antigen is undetermined. The sample originates from a study of Ad26.COV2.S vaccination and SARS-CoV-2 variants. Regarding the study as a whole: Relative to placebo recipients, vaccine recipients exhibited elevated spike-specific TCR breadth.

Treatment: about 20 received Ad26.COV2.S at low or high dose, single or two shots; roughly five received placebo; per-sample allocation not given. Specimen acquisition occurred on day 63 following the initial vaccine or placebo injection. Germline V gives CDR1 LGHDT, CDR2 YNNKEL (reference sequence). Unmatched junction bases numbered 10, after V lost 3 bases and J lost 7 bases. CDR3 length: 15 amino acids. Clones were read by immunoSEQ multiplex PCR, and TCRdb kept only the in-frame ones, dropping some. The profile shows roughly 250,000 clones, roughly 89% of them singletons. This sequence was found in a person aged 18-60 years who received the Ad26.COV2.S COVID-19 vaccine or a placebo. The material was peripheral blood, obtained in a trial of Ad26.COV2.S vaccine versus placebo. The chain carries TRBV3-1 (or the pseudogene TRBV3-2) and TRBJ1-1, with TRBD1 matching 8 bases. This CDR3 is CASSQIRTGPVEAFF. The DNA of the CDR3 is TGTGCCAGCAGCCAGATCCGGACAGGGCCTGTTGAAGCTTTCTTT.